Included here is one TCR beta chain sequence, with context. The CDR3 is 14 residues long. The V end lost 4 bases, the J end lost 1 base, and 10 bases lay between the germline ends. Per germline, CDR1 LGHNA and CDR2 YSLEER. Each CDR3 protein gets one entry after TCRdb re-called the RT-PCR reads with MiXCR. In the table there are about 680,000 distinct CDR3 sequences, 14% of which are singletons. Sequenced material: memory CD4+ T cells from blood. J is TRBJ1-1 and V is TRBV4-3; D perhaps matches TRBD1 (5 bases). The receptor's source is a female donor in good health, serving as a healthy control. The CDR3 sequence is CASSPTAENTEAFF. DNA for the CDR3: TGCGCCAGCAGCCCGACAGCCGAGAACACTGAAGCTTTCTTT.